These 20 T cell receptor beta chains were all obtained from the same sample, sequenced in a study of cytomegalovirus exposure and HLA in healthy donors. Use of 60 Vbeta and 13 Jbeta primers characterized the PCR. Sequenced by immunoSEQ multiplex PCR; TCRdb stores in-frame clones only, minus some. The repertoire includes around 200,000 clones, almost 70% of them detected once, and less than 3% sits in the top ten. Sequenced input: PBMCs. Receptor source: a man aged 40-49 years in good health and CMV-seropositive.

The chain has TRBV29-1 and TRBJ2-7; the D gene is possibly TRBD2 (5 bases). There are 11 residues in the CDR3. Trimming removed 0 bases at V and 10 bases at J, with 10 bases between. Germline lookup yields CDR1 SQVTM and CDR2 ANQGSEA. CDR3 amino acids: CSVEDWPGQYF. DNA of the CDR3: TGCAGCGTTGAAGATTGGCCGGGACAGTACTTC.

This clone has a handful of counts. V and J are TRBV2 and TRBJ2-3; unclear D gene. The CDR3 is 13 residues long. V dropped 6 bases and J dropped 1 base, with 8 bases sitting between them. Germline loops: CDR1 SNHLY, CDR2 FYNNEI. The CDR3 loop is CASSDIRTDTQYF. DNA of the CDR3: TGTGCCAGCAGCGACATCCGCACAGATACGCAGTATTTT.

This rearrangement joins TRBV10-3 to TRBJ1-1; tentative D call: TRBD1 (5 bases). Germline CDR1 is ENHRY and CDR2 is SYGVKD. The CDR3 sequence is 14 residues long. Trimming cost V 2 bases and J 6 bases, with 13 bases left between them. The CDR3 loop reads CAISEAGREAEAFF. Here the CDR3 DNA reads TGTGCCATCAGTGAGGCAGGGAGGGAGGCTGAAGCTTTCTTT.

The count of this clone is one. The chain joins TRBV10-3 to TRBJ2-3; TRBD1 might be the D (6 bases). The CDR3 totals 15 residues. V was cut by 2 bases and J by 0 bases, with 9 bases left in between. The V gene's germline CDR1 is ENHRY and CDR2 SYGVKD. CDR3 loop: CAISEGRGSTDTQYF. The DNA for the CDR3 is TGTGCCATCAGTGAGGGAAGGGGGAGCACAGATACGCAGTATTTT.

This clone was detected once. This chain links TRBV4-1 with TRBJ1-1; unclear D gene. The CDR3 loop spans 16 amino acids. The V end lost 1 base, the J end lost 2 bases, and 14 bases lay between the germline ends. Germline V CDR1 and CDR2: MGHRA, YSYEKL. In DNA form, the CDR3 reads TGCGCCAGCAGCCAAGGAGTGGGCAGAACTAACACTGAAGCTTTCTTT. It translates to CASSQGVGRTNTEAFF.

The genes are TRBV27 and TRBJ2-5; possibly TRBD1 for D (6 bases). The J call may be in error: the DNA end matches TRBJ2-7 better. Germline CDR1 is MNHEY and CDR2 is SMNVEV (reference sequence). The CDR3 is made up of 14 amino acids. CDR3 sequence: CASSFGHRDYEQYF. The CDR3 DNA reads TGTGCCAGCAGTTTTGGACACAGGGACTACGAGCAGTACTTC.

V is TRBV28 and J is TRBJ1-6, with D perhaps TRBD1 (5 bases). In germline, CDR1 is MDHEN, CDR2 SYDVKM. Trimming left V 7 bases short and J 0 bases short, with 10 bases between. The CDR3 runs 15 residues. CDR3 in DNA: TGTGCCAGCAAGACAGCCAGCTCCTATAATTCACCCCTCCACTTT. Amino acids: CASKTASSYNSPLHF.

A remark on this clone: One end of the junction fails to match germline, which may point to a read error. The chain has TRBV20-1 and TRBJ2-1, with 12 bases identical to TRBD2. The CDR3 has 11 amino acids. Germline V gene lookup returns CDR1 DFQATT and CDR2 SNEGSKA (reference sequence). CDR3 region: CSAFLAGGPVF. The CDR3 nucleotides are TGCAGTGCTTTTCTAGCGGGGGGGCCGGTCTTC.

Turning to this clone: Because the CDR3 is missing its conserved closing phenylalanine or tryptophan, this is likely a read error. The chain links TRBV2 to TRBJ1-3; 7 bases are a match to TRBD1. Trimming at V came to 4 bases and at J to 4 bases, leaving 4 bases not matched to a gene. The CDR3 runs to 14 residues. The germline V gene has CDR1 SNHLY and CDR2 FYNNEI. CDR3 amino acids: CASSARGGGNTIYL. The DNA of the CDR3 is TGTGCCAGCAGTGCACGAGGGGGCGGAAACACCATATATCTT.

The chain employs TRBV6-5 and TRBJ1-2; TRBD1 agrees at 8 bases. Trimming took 4 bases from V and 4 from J; bases not matched to a gene: 8. Germline assignment: CDR1 MNHEY and CDR2 SVGAGI. The CDR3 contains 15 residues. Here the CDR3 DNA reads TGTGCCAGCAGTTCCAACAGGGGGTGGATCTATGGCTACACCTTC. Its protein product is CASSSNRGWIYGYTF.

The V call is TRBV29-1, the J call TRBJ2-2, with D possibly being TRBD1 (6 bases). Between the trimmed V and J ends, which lost 6 bases and 2 bases, there was a span of 13 bases. CDR3 length: 14 amino acids. CDR1 is SQVTM, CDR2 ANQGSEA, per germline. CDR3 bases: TGCAGCGTCCAGGGGAAAGGCAACACCGGGGAGCTGTTTTTT. Amino acid sequence: CSVQGKGNTGELFF.

The chain uses TRBV10-2 and TRBJ1-1; 7 nucleotides align to TRBD1. The junction had 12 bases not matched to a gene; V was cut back by 6 bases and J by 5 bases. The CDR3 extends over 15 amino acids. Germline V gene lookup returns CDR1 WSHSY and CDR2 SAAADI. CDR3 loop: CASRDRLGGATEAFF. CDR3 nucleotides: TGCGCCAGCAGGGACAGGCTCGGCGGTGCGACTGAAGCTTTCTTT.

V is TRBV27 and J is TRBJ1-1; TRBD1 aligns across 8 bases. The CDR3 is 16 residues long. Germline CDR1 reads MNHEY; CDR2 reads SMNVEV (reference sequence). With V trimmed by 5 bases and J by 0 bases, 8 bases remained unmatched. CDR3 nucleotides: TGTGCCAGCAGTCCTAGTGCAGGGGGCATGAACACTGAAGCTTTCTTT. It translates to CASSPSAGGMNTEAFF.

This sequence joins TRBV28 and TRBJ2-7; the match to TRBD1 covers 9 bases. The CDR3 contains 16 residues. J gave up 2 bases and V 6 bases, and 11 bases lay outside the gene matches. Germline-derived CDR1 and CDR2 are MDHEN and SYDVKM. The CDR3 spells CASREAGTGPTYEQYF. CDR3 sequence (DNA): TGTGCCAGCAGGGAGGCAGGGACAGGGCCAACCTACGAGCAGTACTTC. Combining the CDR3 with reference TRBV28 and TRBJ2-7 gives the whole variable domain DVKVTQSSRYLVKRTGEKVFLECVQDMDHENMFWYRQDPGLGLRLIYFSYDVKMKEKGDIPEGYSVSREKKERFSLILESASTNQTSMYLCASREAGTGPTYEQYFGPGTRLTVT.

The V and J genes are TRBV11-2 and TRBJ1-2; D uncertain. Germline V gene lookup returns CDR1 SGHAT and CDR2 FQNNGV. V lost 0 bases to trimming and J lost 7 bases, with 18 bases between them. The CDR3 totals 16 residues. The CDR3 sequence: CASSLDGPGSARGYTF. The CDR3 DNA is TGTGCCAGCAGCTTAGACGGCCCGGGGTCGGCGCGTGGCTACACCTTC.

CDR3 loop: CSAGEFGNTIYF. CDR3 in DNA: TGCAGCGCTGGGGAGTTTGGAAACACCATATATTTT. The J gene is TRBJ1-3, the V gene TRBV29-1; D gene uncertain. This CDR3 has 12 residues. V was pared by 7 bases and J by 3 bases, with 10 bases between. The germline V gene has CDR1 SQVTM and CDR2 ANQGSEA.

This clone came up once. J is TRBJ1-2 and V is TRBV11-2; perhaps TRBD1 as D (6 bases). This CDR3 region has 14 residues. Trimming removed 0 bases at V and 4 bases at J, with 9 bases between. Germline CDR1 SGHAT, CDR2 FQNNGV. CDR3 sequence: CASSLEQGVYGYTF. DNA of the CDR3: TGTGCCAGCAGCTTAGAACAGGGAGTCTATGGCTACACCTTC.

This clone has just a few counts. V is TRBV6-1 and J is TRBJ2-7; unclear D gene. Trimming took 3 bases from V and 5 from J, leaving 17 bases between them. The CDR3 extends over 15 amino acids. Germline loops: CDR1 MNHNS, CDR2 SASEGT. CDR3 coding DNA: TGTGCCAGCAGTGATTACGAGACATCGGCGAACGAGCAGTACTTC. Translated, it gives CASSDYETSANEQYF.

The V and J genes are TRBV27 and TRBJ1-6; no clear D gene. The CDR3 contains 16 residues. In germline, CDR1 is MNHEY, CDR2 SMNVEV (reference sequence). V was cut by 6 bases and J by 7 bases, with 19 bases left in between. CDR3 sequence: CASSKNPRVVNSPLHF. The DNA for the CDR3 is TGTGCCAGCAGCAAGAATCCCCGGGTGGTGAATTCACCCCTCCACTTT.

This chain joins TRBV5-1 and TRBJ2-1; a weak D match, TRBD1 (5 bases). The CDR3 totals 13 residues. The germline gives CDR1 SGHRS, CDR2 YFSETQ. Between the trimmed V and J ends, which lost 0 bases and 9 bases, there was a span of 10 bases. The CDR3 nucleotides read TGCGCCAGCAGCTTGGAAGGGGCACTTGAGCAGTTCTTC. Translated: CASSLEGALEQFF.